The 11 T cell receptor beta chains listed next were all sequenced from one sample in a study of a mutant IDH1 vaccine in newly diagnosed glioma. Which antigens these TCRs recognize remains unknown. TCRdb's table, derived via immunoSEQ multiplex PCR, lists solely in-frame clones and lacks some. This sample has around 32,000 clones, with approximately 86% found just once. Time point given: week 5, during vaccination. Every vaccination contained 300 ug of the mutant IDH1 20-mer peptide and was paired with topical imiquimod. The sample was peripheral blood mononuclear cells (PBMCs), taken from a glioma patient whose treatment included an IDH1 peptide vaccine. The receptor source for this set is a woman between 35 and 50 years old with glioma. Some clones in this sample may be carry-over from other donors' samples.

This rearrangement joins TRBV29-1 to TRBJ2-3; 11 positions agree with TRBD2. The CDR3 is made up of 15 amino acids. Germline CDR1 reads SQVTM; CDR2 reads ANQGSEA. V shed 5 bases and J 6 bases; nucleotides not matched to a gene: 10. This CDR3 is CSVKGTSGGVDTQYF. The CDR3 DNA is TGCAGCGTTAAAGGGACTAGCGGCGGGGTGGATACGCAGTATTTT.

The V gene is TRBV19, the J gene TRBJ2-1; 8 nucleotides agree with TRBD2. Germline trimming cut 6 bases from V and 7 bases from J; bases unmatched to any gene: 5. CDR1 LNHDA and CDR2 SQIVND come from the germline V gene (reference sequence). The CDR3 spans 13 residues. CDR3 nucleotide sequence: TGTGCCAGTAGGAAGCGGGAGAGTAATGAGCAGTTCTTC. It translates to CASRKRESNEQFF.

The V and J genes are TRBV7-2 and TRBJ1-5; D is uncertain. Per germline, CDR1 SGHTA and CDR2 FQGNSA. V was pared by 2 bases and J by 4 bases, with 6 bases between. The length of the CDR3 is 13 residues. CDR3 nucleotide sequence: TGTGCCAGCAGCTTACGAACTAATCAGCCCCAGCATTTT. Its protein product is CASSLRTNQPQHF.

This chain connects TRBV6-5 to TRBJ1-6; 9 bases agree with TRBD1. V was clipped by 5 bases and J by 10 bases; unmatched bases: 9. CDR1 and CDR2 from the germline V gene are MNHEY and SVGAGI. The CDR3 loop spans 15 amino acids. Written as DNA, the CDR3 is TGTGCCAGCAGTCGGGACGGGACAGGGCGGTCACCCCTCCACTTT. Translation gives CASSRDGTGRSPLHF.

This clone was counted a single time. The CDR3 nucleotides read TGTGCCACCACGGGGGAGGTTAACTATGGCTACACCTTC. Translating it yields CATTGEVNYGYTF. The chain combines TRBV18 with TRBJ1-2; perhaps TRBD1 as D (5 bases). The CDR3 length is 13 residues. The V end was cut by 10 bases, the J end by 1 base, with 13 bases between. Germline-derived CDR1 and CDR2 are KGHSH and LQKENI.

This chain connects TRBV4-1 to TRBJ2-2; D gene uncertain. The germline CDR1 and CDR2 sequences are MGHRA and YSYEKL. The CDR3 runs 16 residues. V shed 3 bases and J shed 0 bases, with 11 bases lying between them. CDR3 amino acids: CASSQAGLPNTGELFF. Written as DNA, the CDR3 is TGCGCCAGCAGCCAGGCCGGATTACCGAACACCGGGGAGCTGTTTTTT.

The genes are TRBV6-1 and TRBJ2-7, with D tentatively TRBD2 (5 bases). The CDR3 length is 13 residues. V lost 1 base, J lost 6 bases, and 10 bases lay in between. Germline V gene lookup returns CDR1 MNHNS and CDR2 SASEGT. The CDR3 sequence is CASSEVEEPEQYF. CDR3 nucleotide sequence: TGTGCCAGCAGTGAAGTGGAGGAACCCGAGCAGTACTTC.

With regard to this clone: The junction does not match germline at one end; this may be a read error. The J gene is TRBJ1-1, the V gene TRBV28, with D possibly matching TRBD1 (5 bases). The CDR3 loop spans 15 amino acids. Germline V gene sequence: CDR1 MDHEN, CDR2 SYDVKM. The CDR3 is CASSFRSAGNAEAFF. As DNA, the CDR3 is TGTGCCAGCAGTTTCAGATCAGCAGGGAACGCTGAAGCTTTCTTT.

This chain joins TRBV4-2 and TRBJ1-1; no definite D call. This CDR3 spans 15 amino acids. The germline V gene encodes CDR1 LGHNA and CDR2 YNFKEQ. V dropped 0 bases and J dropped 4 bases, with 12 bases sitting between them. This CDR3 is CASSQELRSTTEAFF. The CDR3 nucleotides are TGTGCCAGCAGCCAAGAACTCCGATCTACCACTGAAGCTTTCTTT.

The chain combines TRBV29-1 with TRBJ1-6; TRBD1 might be the D (6 bases). Per germline, CDR1 SQVTM and CDR2 ANQGSEA. V was cut by 4 bases and J by 8 bases, with 15 bases left in between. The CDR3 loop spans 14 amino acids. The CDR3 region has the DNA TGCAGCGTTGGCGGACAGAGCCGCGATTCACCCCTCCACTTT. Translation gives CSVGGQSRDSPLHF.

V and J are TRBV18 and TRBJ1-1, with 8 bases aligning to TRBD1. Germline CDR1 reads KGHSH; CDR2 reads LQKENI. V shed 5 bases, J shed 1 base, and the junction held 6 bases outside the gene matches. The CDR3 covers 15 residues. CDR3 sequence: CASSSGRGQNTEAFF. The CDR3 DNA reads TGTGCCAGCTCATCGGGCAGGGGGCAGAACACTGAAGCTTTCTTT.